This T cell receptor beta chain was identified during a study of CD8+CD57+ T cells in acquired aplastic anemia. Study-wide context: Quantities of DNA derived from sorted CD4+ and CD8+ cells averaged approximately 3.3 ug. The study, taken as a whole, reports: Around 30 sequences, all CD8+ CDR3, were shared between patients and controls.

This CDR3 region has 12 residues. Trimming at V came to 9 bases and at J to 6 bases, leaving 5 bases not matched to a gene. CDR1 is LNHDA, CDR2 SQIVND, per germline (reference sequence). This clonotype was counted many times. Antigen: not known. TCR beta VDJ and CDR3 profiling used genomic DNA as template. TCRdb called the reads again in MiXCR, with one record for every CDR3 protein. The sample lists just over 450,000 distinct CDR3 sequences; approximately 33% were seen once. Patients sequenced had flow cytometry evidence of CD8+CD57+ cell expansion. All participating patients were living with severe acquired aplastic anemia.

The source of this sequence is a human donor with aplastic anemia. The gene calls are TRBV19 and TRBJ2-1, with 7 positions matching TRBD1. The sequenced sample was sorted CD4+, CD8+, or CD8+CD57+ T cells (not recorded which) from PBMCs. In nucleotides, the CDR3 is TGTGCCAGCAGGGGGTTTGGCAATGAGCAGTTCTTC. It yields the protein CASRGFGNEQFF.